The 30 T cell receptor beta chains given below trace back to one sample, sequenced in a study of identifying expanded T cells in peripheral blood. The assay was immunoSEQ multiplex PCR, and TCRdb's table has in-frame clones only and misses some. This table has 100,000 or so clones, about 89% appearing once. Sequencing was carried out using blood. These receptors were obtained from a person aged 18-70 years in good health.

V gene TRBV6-5 combines with J gene TRBJ2-4; D assignment may be TRBD1 or TRBD2 (5 bases each). The CDR3 is 11 residues long. V gave up 10 bases and J gave up 7 bases, with 11 bases separating them. Germline CDR1 is MNHEY and CDR2 is SVGAGI. CDR3: CATTGTNIQYF. Here the CDR3 DNA reads TGTGCCACCACCGGGACGAACATTCAGTACTTC.

The chain is built from TRBV2 and TRBJ2-1; 9 positions match TRBD1. CDR1 and CDR2 (germline): SNHLY, FYNNEI. This CDR3 is 12 amino acids long. V shed 9 bases and J 7 bases; nucleotides not matched to a gene: 4. CDR3 nucleotides: TGTGCCAGGGGGGACAGGGTGAATGAGCAGTTCTTC. It is translated as CARGDRVNEQFF.

V and J are TRBV4-3 and TRBJ1-1; no firm D call. V shed 0 bases and J shed 2 bases, with 7 bases lying between them. Germline CDR1 LGHNA, CDR2 YSLEER. The length of the CDR3 is 14 residues. CDR3 nucleotides: TGCGCCAGCAGCCAAGATTCGGATAACACTGAAGCTTTCTTT. Translation gives CASSQDSDNTEAFF.

The chain employs TRBV28 and TRBJ1-5; D might be TRBD1 (5 bases). This CDR3 is built from 16 residues. Deletions cut 1 base from V and 2 bases from J, with 12 bases between. Germline loops: CDR1 MDHEN, CDR2 SYDVKM. The DNA for the CDR3 is TGTGCCAGCAGTTTATCGGGGCAGGGCGGCAATCAGCCCCAGCATTTT. Protein: CASSLSGQGGNQPQHF.

The sample holds one count of this clone. The J gene is TRBJ2-3, the V gene TRBV7-8; 8 nucleotides line up with TRBD1. This CDR3 has 15 residues. Trimming cost V 5 bases and J 1 base; bases outside gene matches: 5. Germline V gene data show CDR1 as SGHVS and CDR2 as FQNEAQ. CDR3 DNA sequence: TGTGCCAGCAGCGACATCAGGGGGCGCACAGATACGCAGTATTTT. Its translation: CASSDIRGRTDTQYF.

The chain employs TRBV7-2 and TRBJ2-5; unclear D gene. The V end was cut by 5 bases, the J end by 7 bases, with 8 bases between. The germline V gene encodes CDR1 SGHTA and CDR2 FQGNSA. The CDR3 consists of 11 residues. The chain's CDR3 is CASSASRTQYF. The DNA for the CDR3 is TGTGCCAGCAGCGCTAGTAGGACCCAGTACTTC.

This CDR3 reads CASSLDEGQGYTEAFF. The DNA of the CDR3 is TGTGCCAGCAGCTTGGACGAGGGGCAGGGTTACACTGAAGCTTTCTTT. The chain combines TRBV5-4 with TRBJ1-1, with D possibly TRBD1 on 5 matching bases. Germline V CDR1 and CDR2: SGHNT, YYREEE (reference sequence). Deletions cut 0 bases from V and 3 bases from J, with 15 bases between. This CDR3 region has 16 residues.

The rearrangement uses TRBV27 and TRBJ2-6; tentatively, D is TRBD1 (6 bases). V was trimmed by 6 bases and J by 0 bases, leaving 15 bases between them. Per the germline V gene, CDR1 is MNHEY and CDR2 is SMNVEV (reference sequence). CDR3 length: 17 amino acids. CDR3 amino acids: CASRKTGAYSGANVLTF. As DNA, the CDR3 is TGTGCCAGCAGAAAGACAGGTGCATACTCTGGGGCCAACGTCCTGACTTTC. Variable domain in full (rest from reference TRBV27 and TRBJ2-6): EAQVTQNPRYLITVTGKKLTVTCSQNMNHEYMSWYRQDPGLGLRQIYYSMNVEVTDKGDVPEGYKVSRKEKRNFPLILESPSPNQTSLYFCASRKTGAYSGANVLTFGAGSRLTVL.

The V and J genes are TRBV5-8 and TRBJ1-4, with TRBD1 matching over 7 bases. The germline gives CDR1 SGHTS, CDR2 YDEGEE. V lost 3 bases, J lost 0 bases, and 2 bases stayed unmatched. This CDR3 region has 15 residues. The CDR3 here is CASSSQGATNEKLFF. The CDR3 coding sequence is TGTGCCAGCAGCTCCCAGGGGGCAACTAATGAAAAACTGTTTTTT.

This clone was found once. This chain uses TRBV21-1 with TRBJ2-2; whether TRBD2, the table's D call, matches the DNA was not checked. TRBV21-1 is flagged as a pseudogene. The CDR3 has 22 amino acids. CDR3 residues: CASSKALLVPAGGTSHTGELFF. The CDR3 DNA is TGTGCCAGCAGCAAAGCGCTTTTAGTCCCAGCGGGGGGGACCTCTCACACCGGGGAGCTGTTTTTT.

The CDR3 DNA sequence: TGTGCCACCAGCACCAGGGGGTACGAAGCTTTCTTT. Protein sequence: CATSTRGYEAFF. V and J are TRBV15 and TRBJ1-1, with 7 nucleotides matching TRBD1. V lost 4 bases to trimming and J lost 8 bases; unmatched junction nucleotides: 4. The CDR3 is 12 residues long. The germline gives CDR1 LNHNV, CDR2 YYDKDF (reference sequence).

The V gene is TRBV6-1, the J gene TRBJ2-7; D assignment may be TRBD1 or TRBD2 (5 bases each). The CDR3 sequence is 14 residues long. Trimming left V 9 bases short and J 2 bases short, with 17 bases between. Germline V gene sequence: CDR1 MNHNS, CDR2 SASEGT. The CDR3 protein is CASGGRVGAYEQYF. CDR3 bases: TGTGCCAGTGGGGGTAGGGTGGGAGCCTACGAGCAGTACTTC.

The gene calls are TRBV5-6 and TRBJ2-1; D is possibly TRBD2 (6 bases). CDR1 SGHDT and CDR2 YYEEEE come from the germline V gene. The ends were cut back, 6 bases at V and 2 bases at J, with 21 bases in the middle. The CDR3 length is 17 residues. CDR3 loop: CASTRGLTGPPYNEQFF. The DNA of the CDR3 is TGTGCCAGCACCCGGGGGTTAACAGGACCCCCCTACAATGAGCAGTTCTTC. Full variable domain (remainder filled in from reference TRBV5-6 and TRBJ2-1): DAGVTQSPTHLIKTRGQQVTLRCSPKSGHDTVSWYQQALGQGPQFIFQYYEEEERQRGNFPDRFSGHQFPNYSSELNVNALLLGDSALYLCASTRGLTGPPYNEQFFGPGTRLTVL.

This clone was observed a handful of times. The chain couples TRBV28 to TRBJ1-4; D might be TRBD1 (6 bases). There are 18 residues in the CDR3. Germline CDR1 reads MDHEN; CDR2 reads SYDVKM. The V and J ends lost 6 bases and 5 bases respectively, with 25 bases between them. CDR3 nucleotides: TGTGCCAGCAGCACACCCGTGGGAGGGGTGGGGGCGAATGAAAAACTGTTTTTT. Translation: CASSTPVGGVGANEKLFF.

Only one count was recorded for this clone. V gene TRBV5-1 combines with J gene TRBJ1-1; 7 nucleotides line up with TRBD1. J lost 1 base, V lost 2 bases, and 5 bases had no gene match. CDR3 length: 15 residues. Germline CDR1 is SGHRS and CDR2 is YFSETQ. CDR3 DNA sequence: TGCGCCAGCAGCTTAATAGGGGGCACGAACACTGAAGCTTTCTTT. Encoded protein: CASSLIGGTNTEAFF.

The chain employs TRBV5-6 and TRBJ2-2, with no clear D. V was shortened by 0 bases and J by 0 bases, with 3 bases between the two germline ends. This CDR3 is 14 amino acids long. Germline CDR1 is SGHDT and CDR2 is YYEEEE. The CDR3 coding sequence is TGTGCCAGCAGCTTGGTTGCGAACACCGGGGAGCTGTTTTTT. This gives the protein CASSLVANTGELFF.

The chain recombines TRBV2 with TRBJ2-7; possible D gene TRBD2, 6 bases. From germline, CDR1 is SNHLY and CDR2 FYNNEI. The length of the CDR3 is 14 residues. Trimming took off 7 bases at V and 0 bases at J, with 13 bases between the two ends. The CDR3 DNA is TGTGCCAGCATCTGGGGGGTCAGCTCCTACGAGCAGTACTTC. It specifies CASIWGVSSYEQYF.

The chain links TRBV9 to TRBJ2-1; the D gene is possibly TRBD2 (5 bases). The germline V gene has CDR1 SGDLS and CDR2 YYNGEE. The CDR3 has 14 amino acids. Trimming removed 4 bases at V and 0 bases at J, with 8 bases between. CDR3 amino acids: CASSSDYSYNEQFF. CDR3 sequence (DNA): TGTGCCAGCAGCTCCGACTACTCCTACAATGAGCAGTTCTTC.

The chain combines TRBV18 with TRBJ1-1, with 7 bases that match TRBD1. V shed 8 bases and J 1 base; nucleotides not matched to a gene: 4. The V gene's germline CDR1 is KGHSH and CDR2 LQKENI. The CDR3 is made up of 13 amino acids. CDR3 nucleotides: TGTGCCAGCACCGGACAGGCGAACACTGAAGCTTTCTTT. Protein sequence: CASTGQANTEAFF.

The chain links TRBV6-5 to TRBJ1-5, with D uncertain. The germline V gene has CDR1 MNHEY and CDR2 SVGAGI. CDR3 length equals 15 residues. V was pared by 2 bases and J by 6 bases, with 14 bases between. The CDR3 DNA reads as TGTGCCAGCAGTTACGACGGAGCGTTGAGTCAGCCCCAGCATTTT. Encoded protein: CASSYDGALSQPQHF.

The V call is TRBV7-9, the J call TRBJ2-7, with a weak D call TRBD1 (5 bases). Germline-derived CDR1 and CDR2 are SEHNR and FQNEAQ (reference sequence). The ends were cut back, 1 base at V and 7 bases at J, with 23 bases in the middle. The CDR3 length is 17 residues. The chain's CDR3 is CASSLEAGRALFGEQYF. The CDR3 coding sequence is TGTGCCAGCAGCTTAGAGGCAGGCAGGGCGCTCTTTGGGGAGCAGTACTTC.

The chain employs TRBV19 and TRBJ2-5; no firm D call. Trimming removed 7 bases at V and 5 bases at J, with 17 bases between. Per germline, CDR1 LNHDA and CDR2 SQIVND (reference sequence). The CDR3 sequence is 14 residues long. The DNA for the CDR3 is TGTGCCAGTAACAACCCGCGTGATGGGGAGACCCAGTACTTC. This codes for CASNNPRDGETQYF.

In its sample, this clone was seen once. The chain employs TRBV2 and TRBJ2-7; a possible D gene is TRBD1 (6 bases). CDR3 length equals 14 residues. With 6 bases removed from V and 3 bases from J, the gap between germline ends came to 15 bases. Germline V gene lookup returns CDR1 SNHLY and CDR2 FYNNEI. The CDR3 region has the DNA TGTGCCAGCAGCCTAAGGGGGACCGGCTACGAGCAGTACTTC. Translated: CASSLRGTGYEQYF. The whole variable domain, remainder taken from reference TRBV2 and TRBJ2-7, is EPEVTQTPSHQVTQMGQEVILRCVPISNHLYFYWYRQILGQKVEFLVSFYNNEISEKSEIFDDQFSVERPDGSNFTLKIRSTKLEDSAMYFCASSLRGTGYEQYFGPGTRLTVT.

The chain joins TRBV7-2 to TRBJ1-4; D ambiguous. The ends were cut back, 4 bases at V and 8 bases at J, with 14 bases in the middle. This CDR3 is 14 amino acids long. Germline V CDR1 and CDR2: SGHTA, FQGNSA. CDR3 protein: CASSSSYHPEKLFF. The CDR3 nucleotides read TGTGCCAGCAGCTCGTCGTACCATCCAGAAAAACTGTTTTTT.

The CDR3 sequence is CASSVGGGLLGELFF. The CDR3 nucleotides read TGTGCCAGCAGCGTAGGAGGGGGGCTACTCGGGGAGCTGTTTTTT. V is TRBV9 and J is TRBJ2-2; D tentatively fits TRBD1 or TRBD2 (6 bases each). CDR3 length equals 15 residues. Germline assignment: CDR1 SGDLS and CDR2 YYNGEE. The ends were cut back, 0 bases at V and 7 bases at J, with 13 bases in the middle.

This chain uses TRBV7-6 with TRBJ2-1; 11 bases agree with TRBD2. Germline values: CDR1 SGHVS, CDR2 FNYEAQ. The CDR3 runs 15 residues. The V and J ends lost 5 bases and 8 bases, in that order; junction bases with no gene match: 8. The CDR3 region is CASSLSGGGFDEQFF. The CDR3 DNA follows: TGTGCCAGCAGCCTTAGCGGGGGGGGATTTGATGAGCAGTTCTTC.

The chain employs TRBV5-8 and TRBJ1-2; 8 positions agree with TRBD1. Germline CDR1 SGHTS, CDR2 YDEGEE. With 4 bases clipped from V and 4 bases from J, the junction kept 24 bases outside the gene matches. CDR3 length: 20 amino acids. CDR3 sequence (DNA): TGTGCCAGCAGCCCCGAGGGCGGGACAGGTCTCAATCTTGGGGTCTATGGCTACACCTTC. Translating gives CASSPEGGTGLNLGVYGYTF.

The rearrangement links TRBV2 to TRBJ2-1; tentatively, D is TRBD1 or TRBD2 (5 bases each). This CDR3 region has 12 residues. Trimming stripped 5 bases from V and 5 bases from J, with 7 bases between. The germline CDR1 and CDR2 sequences are SNHLY and FYNNEI. The CDR3 loop reads CASSWDHNEQFF. DNA for the CDR3: TGTGCCAGCAGTTGGGACCACAATGAGCAGTTCTTC.

This chain joins TRBV7-8 and TRBJ2-7; the match to TRBD2 covers 12 bases. This CDR3 spans 15 amino acids. J was trimmed by 9 bases and V by 6 bases; bases with no gene match: 12. The germline gives CDR1 SGHVS, CDR2 FQNEAQ. CDR3 nucleotides: TGTGCCAGCAGAGATTCTAGCGGGGGGGCGAGGGGGCAGTACTTC. It translates to CASRDSSGGARGQYF.

The rearrangement joins TRBV4-1 to TRBJ1-1; no firm D call. Germline V CDR1 and CDR2: MGHRA, YSYEKL. V lost 2 bases and J 4 bases, leaving 20 bases between the germline ends. The CDR3 runs to 17 residues. The CDR3 nucleotides read TGCGCCAGCAGCCAATCGCGGAATGGGGTTGGGAGCACTGAAGCTTTCTTT. The encoded protein is CASSQSRNGVGSTEAFF.